The 10 T cell receptor beta chains presented below share a single source sample, sequenced in a study of CD8+CD57+ T cells in acquired aplastic anemia. An expansion of CD8+CD57+ cells by flow cytometry had been shown in patients chosen for sequencing. TCR beta VDJ and CDR3 were profiled, and genomic DNA was the template. MiXCR, run by TCRdb on the reads, gives a single entry per CDR3 protein. The sample carries approximately 260,000 distinct CDR3 sequences, approximately 82% recorded once. Source material: sorted CD4+, CD8+, or CD8+CD57+ T cells (not recorded which) from PBMCs. The receptors stem from a human donor with aplastic anemia.

Turning to this clonotype: A junction boundary mismatches the germline segment, possibly from a read error. The chain combines TRBV9 with TRBJ2-3, with D unclear. This CDR3 region has 14 residues. Germline assignment: CDR1 SGDLS and CDR2 YYNGEE. The CDR3 DNA follows: TGTGCCAGCAGCTTATACGGAGATTCCGATACGGAGCATTTT. Translating it yields CASSLYGDSDTEHF.

This clonotype was found a few times. A read error may account for a junction end that differs from germline. The chain has TRBV2 and TRBJ2-1, with 8 bases matching TRBD2. The CDR3 totals 11 residues. Germline loops: CDR1 SNHLY, CDR2 FYNNEI. CDR3 nucleotides: TGTGCCAGCAGTGAAGTGGTTAGCGGGGCCTTC. It is translated as CASSEVVSGAF.

This chain links TRBV11-1 with TRBJ2-1; a possible D gene is TRBD2 (7 bases). Trimming removed 5 bases from V and 7 bases from J, with 18 bases in between. The length of the CDR3 is 15 residues. Germline assignment: CDR1 SGHAT and CDR2 FQDESV (reference sequence). Here the CDR3 reads CASSRHRKGGNEQFF. DNA for the CDR3: TGTGCCAGCAGCAGACATAGAAAGGGGGGGAATGAGCAGTTCTTC.

On this clonotype: At one end, the junction sequence differs from germline, possibly due to a read error. CDR3 DNA: TGTGCCAGCGGCCACGGCCTCACAGATACGCAGTATTTC. As protein: CASGHGLTDTQYF. This chain connects TRBV2 to TRBJ1-2; D not certain. CDR3 size: 13 residues. Germline V CDR1 and CDR2: SNHLY, FYNNEI.

This chain links TRBV7-2 with TRBJ2-7; 8 nucleotides match TRBD2. The length of the CDR3 is 16 residues. V shed 2 bases and J 2 bases; nucleotides not matched to a gene: 8. Germline assignment: CDR1 SGHTA and CDR2 FQGNSA. The CDR3 DNA sequence: TGTGCCAGCAGCTTATGGGTAGCGGGGACGACCTACGAGCAGTACGTC. Translating gives CASSLWVAGTTYEQYV.

To note about this clonotype: The final CDR3 position lacks the conserved phenylalanine or tryptophan, pointing to a likely read error. The DNA is omitted, as the CDR3 cannot be located on it reliably, and the CDR3 follows TCRdb's listing. The chain employs TRBV24-1 and TRBJ1-4; TRBD1 is the table's D call and was not checked against the DNA. The germline V gene has CDR1 KGHDR and CDR2 SFDVKD. The CDR3 length is 17 residues, termini included. This CDR3 is CATSDFSGGPTSSTSCL.

The chain is built from TRBV7-9 and TRBJ1-2; no clear D. Germline values: CDR1 SEHNR, CDR2 FQNEAQ (reference sequence). Trimming stripped 5 bases from V and 6 bases from J, with 13 bases between. This CDR3 is 13 amino acids long. The CDR3 reads CASSTDEGNGYTF. In nucleotides, the CDR3 is TGTGCCAGCAGCACTGACGAGGGCAATGGCTACACCTTC.

Concerning this clonotype: The junction and the germline gene differ at one end; a read error may be behind it. This chain connects TRBV7-2 to TRBJ1-1; 7 nucleotides line up with TRBD1. This CDR3 spans 12 amino acids. Germline V gene lookup returns CDR1 SGHTA and CDR2 FQGNSA. CDR3 protein: CASSLRQGDLRF. The CDR3 region has the DNA TGTGCCAGCAGTTTACGACAGGGTGATCTCCGCTTT.

Only a few counts were recorded for this clonotype. The rearrangement uses TRBV7-8 and TRBJ2-7, with 7 bases lining up with TRBD2. The CDR3 runs 14 residues. Germline CDR1 SGHVS, CDR2 FQNEAQ. Trimming removed 0 bases from V and 5 bases from J; junction bases left unmatched: 4. CDR3: CASSLAGGDDEQYF. The CDR3 bases are TGTGCCAGCAGCTTAGCGGGGGGGGACGACGAGCAGTACTTC.

V is TRBV19 and J is TRBJ2-1; weak D call: TRBD2 (6 bases). Germline CDR1 and CDR2: LNHDA and SQIVND (reference sequence). Trimming left V 6 bases short and J 5 bases short, with 17 bases between. The CDR3 is made up of 15 amino acids. The CDR3 here is CASSISEGGNNEQFF. For the CDR3, the DNA is TGTGCCAGTAGCATATCGGAGGGTGGTAACAATGAGCAGTTCTTC.